This is a list of T cell receptor beta chains from one sample in a study of PD-L1 blockade in urothelial cancer. Clones were sequenced by immunoSEQ multiplex PCR, and TCRdb holds only the in-frame ones, with some missing. This sample has 70,000 or so clones, with 84% found just once. The sequencing here drew on PBMCs, taken around atezolizumab (anti-PD-L1) treatment. The receptors here all came from a man between 70 and 80 years old with urothelial cancer. Each CDR3 is given with its conserved first and last residue. A D gene is named only where the DNA matches it firmly. Only part of the rows carry a size: once, few, many, or a class if the clone is expanded.

j_gene: TRBJ1-1; d_gene: -; v_gene: TRBV5-6; abundance: -; CDR3aa: CASSLNLNTEAFF; CDR3nt: TGTGCCAGCAGCTTGAATCTTAACACTGAAGCTTTCTTT
j_gene: TRBJ2-3; d_gene: TRBD2; v_gene: TRBV6-1; abundance: -; CDR3aa: CASSELLRLAGGPPSLDTQYF; CDR3nt: TGTGCCAGCAGTGAATTATTGAGACTAGCGGGAGGACCGCCCTCTTTAGATACGCAGTATTTT
j_gene: TRBJ1-1; d_gene: TRBD1; v_gene: TRBV5-1; abundance: few; CDR3aa: CASRSLPGGTEAFF; CDR3nt: TGCGCCAGCAGGTCACTCCCAGGGGGCACTGAAGCTTTCTTT
j_gene: TRBJ2-5; d_gene: TRBD1; v_gene: TRBV9; abundance: -; CDR3aa: CASSAPGQGSETQYF; CDR3nt: TGTGCCAGCAGCGCCCCGGGACAGGGATCCGAGACCCAGTACTTC
j_gene: TRBJ2-2; d_gene: TRBD1; v_gene: TRBV10-1; abundance: -; CDR3aa: CASSDLGTGNTGELFF; CDR3nt: TGCGCCAGCAGTGATTTGGGGACAGGGAACACCGGGGAGCTGTTTTTT
j_gene: TRBJ1-5; d_gene: TRBD1; v_gene: TRBV5-1; abundance: once; CDR3aa: CASSLGTGGNQPQHF; CDR3nt: TGCGCCAGCAGCCTGGGGACAGGGGGCAATCAGCCCCAGCATTTT
j_gene: TRBJ2-7; d_gene: -; v_gene: TRBV19; abundance: -; CDR3aa: CASRAWGYEQYF; CDR3nt: TGTGCCAGCAGGGCTTGGGGTTACGAGCAGTACTTC
j_gene: TRBJ1-3; d_gene: TRBD1; v_gene: TRBV4-2; abundance: -; CDR3aa: CASSRDRASGNTIYF; CDR3nt: TGTGCCAGCAGCCGGGACAGGGCCTCTGGAAACACCATATATTTT
j_gene: TRBJ2-7; d_gene: TRBD1; v_gene: TRBV6-5; abundance: -; CDR3aa: CASSSRTGRYEQYF; CDR3nt: TGTGCCAGCAGTTCCCGGACAGGGAGGTACGAGCAGTACTTC
j_gene: TRBJ2-7; d_gene: TRBD1; v_gene: TRBV28; abundance: -; CDR3aa: CASRKAGTAYEQYF; CDR3nt: TGTGCCAGCAGAAAGGCCGGGACAGCCTACGAGCAGTACTTC
j_gene: TRBJ2-6; d_gene: -; v_gene: TRBV28; abundance: -; CDR3aa: CASSSQGMGSGANVLTF; CDR3nt: TGTGCCAGCAGTAGTCAGGGAATGGGCTCTGGGGCCAACGTCCTGACTTTC
j_gene: TRBJ2-4; d_gene: TRBD1; v_gene: TRBV10-1; abundance: -; CDR3aa: CASSASGGTNIQYF; CDR3nt: TGCGCCAGCAGTGCGTCAGGGGGTACGAACATTCAGTACTTC
j_gene: TRBJ2-7; d_gene: TRBD1; v_gene: TRBV5-1; abundance: -; CDR3aa: CASSVGQGAGHEQYF; CDR3nt: TGCGCCAGCAGTGTGGGACAGGGGGCTGGTCACGAGCAGTACTTC
j_gene: TRBJ1-1; d_gene: TRBD1; v_gene: TRBV6-5; abundance: once; CDR3aa: CASSTRTGNTEAFF; CDR3nt: TGTGCCAGCAGTACCCGGACAGGGAACACTGAAGCTTTCTTT
j_gene: TRBJ1-1; d_gene: TRBD1; v_gene: TRBV6-1; abundance: -; CDR3aa: CASSTDRKNTEAFF; CDR3nt: TGTGCCAGCAGTACGGACAGGAAGAACACTGAAGCTTTCTTT
j_gene: TRBJ1-4; d_gene: TRBD1; v_gene: TRBV6-5; abundance: -; CDR3aa: CASSADRGNEKLFF; CDR3nt: TGTGCCAGCAGCGCGGACAGGGGGAATGAAAAACTGTTTTTT
j_gene: TRBJ1-2; d_gene: -; v_gene: TRBV5-1; abundance: -; CDR3aa: CASTPDSPRNYGYTF; CDR3nt: TGCGCCAGCACCCCTGACAGTCCAAGAAACTATGGCTACACCTTC
j_gene: TRBJ1-1; d_gene: TRBD1; v_gene: TRBV4-1; abundance: -; CDR3aa: CASSQPDRVNTEAFF; CDR3nt: TGCGCCAGCAGCCAACCAGACAGGGTGAACACTGAAGCTTTCTTT
j_gene: TRBJ2-2; d_gene: -; v_gene: TRBV5-8; abundance: -; CDR3aa: CASSLGSSFTGELFF; CDR3nt: TGTGCCAGCAGCTTGGGTTCCAGTTTCACCGGGGAGCTGTTTTTT
j_gene: TRBJ2-3; d_gene: TRBD1; v_gene: TRBV10-1; abundance: -; CDR3aa: CASSESTGTDTQYF; CDR3nt: TGCGCCAGCAGTGAGTCGACAGGGACAGATACGCAGTATTTT
j_gene: TRBJ2-6; d_gene: -; v_gene: TRBV2; abundance: -; CDR3aa: CASSGDWAGANVLTF; CDR3nt: TGTGCCAGCAGTGGAGACTGGGCTGGGGCCAACGTCCTGACTTTC